A selection of T cell receptor beta chains follows, all from one sample in a study of vaccination and CD4 T cells after COVID-19. TCRdb recomputed calls from the PCR reads with MiXCR, one row per CDR3 protein. The sample lists 15,000 to 20,000 distinct CDR3 sequences; roughly 34% were seen once. Their target antigens are unknown. Sequenced: CD4+ T cells from blood, cultured in vitro. These receptors were obtained from a human donor who had recovered from COVID-19. The CDR3 runs from the conserved cysteine through the conserved F or W. The order of the fields is clone size, D gene, J gene, V gene, CDR3 DNA, CDR3 protein. A D gene is named only where the DNA matches it firmly. Not all rows give a size; the values are once, few, many and, for expanded clones, a class.

>once|NA|TRBJ1-5|TRBV19
TGTGCCAGTAGTATTACAGGGAATTCTCAGCCCCAGCATTTT
CASSITGNSQPQHF
>NA|TRBD1|TRBJ2-1|TRBV6-5
TGTGCCAGCAGTTACTCGAGCCCGTCAGGGGGATCCTACAATGAGCAGTTCTTC
CASSYSSPSGGSYNEQFF
>NA|TRBD2|TRBJ2-7|TRBV6-1
TGTGCCAGCAGTGAAGTTCGGGGGGAGAAGCAGTACTTC
CASSEVRGEKQYF
>few|NA|TRBJ1-1|TRBV10-3
TGTGCCATCAGCTCAGGGGAAGGGAACACTGAAGCTTTCTTT
CAISSGEGNTEAFF
>few|TRBD2|TRBJ2-5|TRBV5-4
TGTGCCAGCAGCTTAAAGCGGGAGGGCCTGGAGACCCAGTACTTC
CASSLKREGLETQYF
>once|TRBD2|TRBJ2-3|TRBV7-2
TGTGCCAGCAGCAGGGTGGGGCTAGCGGGAGCTGGAGATACGCAGTATTTT
CASSRVGLAGAGDTQYF
>NA|NA|TRBJ1-1|TRBV7-8
TGTGCCAGCAGCTTAGACAGGAACACTGAAGCTTTCTTT
CASSLDRNTEAFF
>NA|TRBD1|TRBJ1-5|TRBV5-1
TGCGCCAGCAGCCGCCGGGACAGGGGGCCCAATCAGCCCCAGCATTTT
CASSRRDRGPNQPQHF
>few|TRBD2|TRBJ2-5|TRBV20-1
TGCAGTGCTCCCTTAGCGGGGAGTGGGGAGACCCAGTACTTC
CSAPLAGSGETQYF
>few|NA|TRBJ1-5|TRBV28
TGTGCCAGCAGTTCTCGGCAGAGAAACAATCAGCCCCAGCATTTT
CASSSRQRNNQPQHF
>NA|TRBD2|TRBJ2-3|TRBV28
TGTGCCAGCAGTTTATGGGGACTAGATAAGGCTACGCAGTATTTT
CASSLWGLDKATQYF
>NA|NA|TRBJ2-1|TRBV7-9
TGTGCCAGCAGCTTGAGCGGGCCGATCTACAATGAGCAGTTCTTC
CASSLSGPIYNEQFF
>few|NA|TRBJ2-1|TRBV15
TGTGCCACCAGAGCAGCAGGCTCCTACAATGAGCAGTTCTTC
CATRAAGSYNEQFF
>NA|NA|TRBJ1-6|TRBV10-3
TGTGCCATCAGTGACGTTAATAGTGGCAGGGGTTCACCCCTCCACTTT
CAISDVNSGRGSPLHF
>few|NA|TRBJ2-2|TRBV30
TGTGCCTGGAGGTGGCCAGGCGCCCCTGGGGAGCTGTTTTTT
CAWRWPGAPGELFF
>few|NA|TRBJ1-4|TRBV6-5
TGTGCCAGCAGTTCCCAAGGATCGCTTGAAAAACTGTTTTTT
CASSSQGSLEKLFF
>few|TRBD1|TRBJ1-4|TRBV20-1
TGCAGTGCTAGAGGGAGGACAGGGCCCGGTGAAAAACTGTTTTTT
CSARGRTGPGEKLFF
>medium-sized|NA|TRBJ1-5|TRBV7-2
TGTGCCAGCAGCTTAGGACCTTATAGCAATCAGCCCCAGCATTTT
CASSLGPYSNQPQHF
>NA|NA|TRBJ1-5|TRBV12-3/TRBV12-4
TGTGCCAGCAGTTTTGAGTCCGGAGCTAGCAATCAGCCCCAGCATTTT
CASSFESGASNQPQHF
>NA|TRBD1|TRBJ1-4|TRBV5-1
TGCGCCAGCAGACCGGCCGGGGGACAGGGGAATGAAAAACTGTTTTTT
CASRPAGGQGNEKLFF
>NA|NA|TRBJ2-5|TRBV10-3
TGTGCCACCACTAACAACCAAGAGACCCAGTACTTC
CATTNNQETQYF
>NA|NA|TRBJ2-5|TRBV12-3/TRBV12-4
TGTGCCAGCAGTTTGCAGGGATCGAAAGAGACCCAGTACTTC
CASSLQGSKETQYF